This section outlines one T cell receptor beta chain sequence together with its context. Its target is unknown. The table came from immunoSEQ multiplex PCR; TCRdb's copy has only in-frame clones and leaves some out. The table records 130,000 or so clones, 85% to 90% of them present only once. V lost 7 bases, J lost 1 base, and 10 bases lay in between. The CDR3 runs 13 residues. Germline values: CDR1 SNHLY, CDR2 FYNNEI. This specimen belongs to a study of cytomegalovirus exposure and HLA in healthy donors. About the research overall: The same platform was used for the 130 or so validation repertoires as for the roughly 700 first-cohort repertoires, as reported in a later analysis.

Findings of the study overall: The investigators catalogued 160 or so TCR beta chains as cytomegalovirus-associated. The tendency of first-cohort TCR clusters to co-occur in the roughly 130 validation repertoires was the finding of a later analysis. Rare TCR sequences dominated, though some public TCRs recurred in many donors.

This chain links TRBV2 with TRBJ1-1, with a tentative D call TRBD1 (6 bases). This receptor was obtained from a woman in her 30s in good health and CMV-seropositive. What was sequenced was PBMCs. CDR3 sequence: CASILDRNTEAFF. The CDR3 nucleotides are TGTGCCAGCATCTTGGACAGGAACACTGAAGCTTTCTTT.